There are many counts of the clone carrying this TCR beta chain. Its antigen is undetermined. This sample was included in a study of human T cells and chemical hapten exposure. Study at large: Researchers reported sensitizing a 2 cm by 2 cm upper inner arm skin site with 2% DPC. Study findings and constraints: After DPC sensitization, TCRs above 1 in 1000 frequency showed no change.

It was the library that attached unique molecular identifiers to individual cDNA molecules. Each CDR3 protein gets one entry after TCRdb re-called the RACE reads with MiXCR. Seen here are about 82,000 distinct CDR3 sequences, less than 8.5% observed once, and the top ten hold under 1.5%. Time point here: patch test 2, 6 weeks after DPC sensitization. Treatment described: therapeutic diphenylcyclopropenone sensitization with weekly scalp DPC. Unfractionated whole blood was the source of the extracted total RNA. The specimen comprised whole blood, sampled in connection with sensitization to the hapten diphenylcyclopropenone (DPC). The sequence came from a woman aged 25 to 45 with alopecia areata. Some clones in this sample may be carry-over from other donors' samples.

The CDR3 region is CASSVQAPTEAFF. The CDR3 nucleotides read TGTGCCAGCAGCGTGCAGGCCCCGACTGAAGCTTTCTTT. V is TRBV12-3 or TRBV12-4 and J is TRBJ1-1; no clear D. The CDR3 loop spans 13 amino acids. Deletions cut 6 bases from V and 5 bases from J, with 13 bases between.